Below, 30 T cell receptor beta chains from the same sample are listed, as sequenced in a study of shared clonotypes between healthy human individuals. The data were produced by immunoSEQ multiplex PCR, yet TCRdb's version contains in-frame clones alone and is incomplete. The sample holds around 2.5 million clones, 90% to 95% seen once. The specimen was naive CD4+ T cells from PBMCs. Subset noted: CD45RA+ positively selected. The source of these receptors is a man between 18 and 29 years old in good health. Some clones in this sample may be carry-over from other donors' samples.

This chain links TRBV25-1 with TRBJ1-2; the match to TRBD1 covers 10 bases. Trimming cost V 6 bases and J 8 bases; bases outside gene matches: 6. Germline CDR1 is MGHDK and CDR2 is SYGVNS. The CDR3 is made up of 13 amino acids. The CDR3 DNA follows: TGTGCCAGCAGGGGGGACAGGGGAGGAGGCTACACCTTC. It translates to CASRGDRGGGYTF.

Details on this clone: At the DNA level, this CDR3 is encoded by other sequences in the same sample as well. The rearrangement uses TRBV7-9 and TRBJ2-3; D is unclear. Germline V lookup: CDR1 SEHNR, CDR2 FQNEAQ (reference sequence). The CDR3 spans 13 residues. The V end lost 5 bases, the J end lost 4 bases, and 10 bases lay between the germline ends. The CDR3: CASSLAGPDTQYF. The CDR3 coding sequence is TGTGCCAGCAGCCTCGCCGGGCCAGATACGCAGTATTTT.

The gene calls are TRBV5-1 and TRBJ1-2; D may be TRBD1 (5 bases). In germline, CDR1 is SGHRS, CDR2 YFSETQ. The CDR3 extends over 16 amino acids. Trimming removed 4 bases at V and 0 bases at J, with 16 bases between. CDR3 bases: TGCGCCAGCAGCCCTCCCCTGGGGCAGGCTAACTATGGCTACACCTTC. It codes for CASSPPLGQANYGYTF.

The V call is TRBV19, the J call TRBJ1-2; a possible D gene is TRBD1 (5 bases). Germline assignment: CDR1 LNHDA and CDR2 SQIVND (reference sequence). V lost 4 bases and J 1 base, leaving 10 bases between the germline ends. The CDR3 contains 14 residues. CDR3 nucleotide sequence: TGTGCCAGTAGTAGGGACGGCAGTAACTATGGCTACACCTTC. Translation gives CASSRDGSNYGYTF.

The chain recombines TRBV7-9 with TRBJ2-1; D is undetermined. There are 11 residues in the CDR3. Germline V lookup: CDR1 SEHNR, CDR2 FQNEAQ (reference sequence). V lost 4 bases, J lost 10 bases, and 8 bases lay in between. The DNA of the CDR3 is TGTGCCAGCAGCTCCGAGCTGGAGCAGTTCTTC. The encoded protein is CASSSELEQFF.

This clone was recorded only once. The chain has TRBV6-5 and TRBJ1-2; 8 bases line up with TRBD1. V lost 6 bases to trimming and J lost 6 bases; unmatched junction nucleotides: 9. This CDR3 has 14 residues. From germline, CDR1 is MNHEY and CDR2 SVGAGI. CDR3 protein: CASRKDRDGDGYTF. The DNA of the CDR3 is TGTGCCAGCAGGAAGGACAGGGATGGCGATGGCTACACCTTC.

This clone came up once. V and J are TRBV7-2 and TRBJ1-1; unclear D gene. Germline CDR1 and CDR2: SGHTA and FQGNSA. V was cut by 2 bases and J by 0 bases, with 10 bases left in between. This CDR3 contains 15 residues. CDR3 in amino acids: CASSLYVRMNTEAFF. The CDR3 bases are TGTGCCAGCAGCTTATATGTCCGAATGAACACTGAAGCTTTCTTT.

The rearrangement joins TRBV9 to TRBJ2-3; 11 bases align to TRBD1. The CDR3 consists of 19 residues. Losses at the gene ends were 0 bases for V and 2 bases for J; bases not matched to a gene: 11. CDR1 SGDLS and CDR2 YYNGEE come from the germline V gene. The CDR3 DNA is TGTGCCAGCAGCGTAGTAGGTCGAGGACAGGGGGCCCCCACAGATACGCAGTATTTT. Its translation: CASSVVGRGQGAPTDTQYF.

The chain uses TRBV29-1 and TRBJ2-1; a weak D match, TRBD1 (6 bases). Looked up from germline, CDR1 is SQVTM and CDR2 is ANQGSEA. The CDR3 runs to 17 residues. CDR3 nucleotide sequence: TGCAGGATCGGCAGGGGTAGGGCGGAAAGGTCCTACAATGAGCAGTTCTTC. Translation: CRIGRGRAERSYNEQFF.

The chain employs TRBV11-3 and TRBJ2-3; 10 bases match TRBD2. The CDR3 has 15 amino acids. V dropped 5 bases and J dropped 2; count of bases not matched to a gene: 4. Per the germline V gene, CDR1 is SGHNT and CDR2 is YENEEA. CDR3 DNA sequence: TGTGCCAGCAGCCTCGGGACTAGCGCCACAGATACGCAGTATTTT. It codes for CASSLGTSATDTQYF.

The rearrangement joins TRBV6-6 to TRBJ1-2; D gene unclear. This CDR3 spans 13 amino acids. V lost 5 bases and J lost 2, with 9 bases in between. Germline V gene lookup returns CDR1 MNHNY and CDR2 SVGAGI (reference sequence). This CDR3 is CASSRPGNYGYTF. CDR3 coding DNA: TGTGCCAGCAGTAGGCCGGGGAACTATGGCTACACCTTC.

This chain connects TRBV5-1 to TRBJ1-2, with a possible D match to TRBD1 (5 bases). Germline V gene data show CDR1 as SGHRS and CDR2 as YFSETQ. The CDR3 consists of 14 residues. V gave up 0 bases and J gave up 6 bases, with 12 bases separating them. The CDR3 DNA reads as TGCGCCAGCAGCTTGGGCGTAGGGGAGGATGGCTACACCTTC. Its protein is CASSLGVGEDGYTF.

The gene calls are TRBV18 and TRBJ2-7, with 9 nucleotides matching TRBD2. V dropped 4 bases and J dropped 2; count of bases not matched to a gene: 3. The CDR3 runs to 14 residues. Germline V lookup: CDR1 KGHSH, CDR2 LQKENI. The CDR3 DNA follows: TGTGCCAGCTCACGACTAGCGGACGCCTACGAGCAGTACTTC. Residues: CASSRLADAYEQYF.

The J gene is TRBJ1-2, the V gene TRBV28, with D maybe TRBD1 (5 bases). Germline V CDR1 and CDR2: MDHEN, SYDVKM. The CDR3 has 13 residues. The germline V and J ends were trimmed by 4 bases and 8 bases, with 14 bases remaining between them. CDR3: CASSSDWDRGYTF. The CDR3 DNA sequence: TGTGCCAGCAGTTCCGACTGGGACCGAGGCTACACCTTC.

Concerning this clone: This sample includes further DNA sequences coding for the same CDR3. The rearrangement links TRBV5-1 to TRBJ2-5, with 11 bases lining up with TRBD2. The V gene end was trimmed by 4 bases and the J gene end by 2 bases; junction bases not matched to a gene: 4. The CDR3 totals 15 residues. Germline CDR1 and CDR2: SGHRS and YFSETQ. This CDR3 reads CASSGGTSGQETQYF. DNA for the CDR3: TGCGCCAGCAGCGGCGGGACTAGCGGTCAAGAGACCCAGTACTTC.

V gene TRBV5-8 combines with J gene TRBJ1-1; possibly TRBD1 for D (6 bases). Germline lookup yields CDR1 SGHTS and CDR2 YDEGEE. Trimming removed 7 bases from V and 4 bases from J, with 17 bases in between. The CDR3 runs to 14 residues. The CDR3 DNA is TGTGCCAGCGCCCGGTTGCAGGGGTTCACTGAAGCTTTCTTT. It specifies CASARLQGFTEAFF.

V and J are TRBV7-9 and TRBJ1-4, with TRBD1 matching over 7 bases. CDR1 SEHNR and CDR2 FQNEAQ come from the germline V gene (reference sequence). This CDR3 contains 12 residues. V trimming: 5 bases; J trimming: 12 bases; junction bases outside the gene matches: 6. The CDR3 loop is CASSPTGLELFF. Written as DNA, the CDR3 is TGTGCCAGCAGCCCGACAGGGCTGGAACTGTTTTTT.

This chain joins TRBV9 and TRBJ1-5; D not certain. Between the trimmed V and J ends, which lost 0 bases and 6 bases, there was a span of 10 bases. The CDR3 is made up of 14 amino acids. Germline lookup yields CDR1 SGDLS and CDR2 YYNGEE. The DNA for the CDR3 is TGTGCCAGCAGCGTAGATGTCGGGCTTCAGCCCCAGCATTTT. This encodes CASSVDVGLQPQHF. Using reference TRBV9 and TRBJ1-5 for the parts outside the CDR3, the full variable domain is DSGVTQTPKHLITATGQRVTLRCSPRSGDLSVYWYQQSLDQGLQFLIQYYNGEERAKGNILERFSAQQFPDLHSELNLSSLELGDSALYFCASSVDVGLQPQHFGDGTRLSIL.

The gene calls are TRBV30 and TRBJ1-5; tentatively, D is TRBD1 (5 bases). V dropped 0 bases and J dropped 0 bases, with 15 bases sitting between them. Germline CDR1 and CDR2: GTSNPN and SVGIG (reference sequence). The CDR3 is 17 residues long. The CDR3 loop reads CAWSVGADFYSNQPQHF. CDR3 DNA: TGTGCCTGGAGTGTAGGGGCGGATTTTTATAGCAATCAGCCCCAGCATTTT.

This chain connects TRBV7-2 to TRBJ2-7; TRBD1 is a possible D gene (5 bases). CDR3 length: 15 residues. Germline V gene sequence: CDR1 SGHTA, CDR2 FQGNSA. V was pared by 1 base and J by 5 bases, with 15 bases between. The CDR3 coding sequence is TGTGCCAGCAGCTTAGGGTGGCAGGGCGCTGACGAGCAGTACTTC. Translation: CASSLGWQGADEQYF. Based on the CDR3 plus reference TRBV7-2 and TRBJ2-7, the full variable domain is GAGVSQSPSNKVTEKGKDVELRCDPISGHTALYWYRQSLGQGLEFLIYFQGNSAPDKSGLPSDRFSAERTGGSVSTLTIQRTQQEDSAVYLCASSLGWQGADEQYFGPGTRLTVT.

The CDR3 DNA reads TGTGCCAGCAGTCCCCCCGACAGGGGCTATGATGGCTACACCTTC. Its protein product is CASSPPDRGYDGYTF. This chain joins TRBV28 and TRBJ1-2; 8 positions agree with TRBD1. The trim removed 5 bases at V and 6 bases at J, leaving 11 bases unmatched. The germline V gene has CDR1 MDHEN and CDR2 SYDVKM. The CDR3 sequence is 15 residues long.

The chain uses TRBV10-3 and TRBJ2-3; D unclear. This CDR3 is built from 18 residues. Trimming shortened V by 0 bases and J by 0 bases, and 16 bases separated the two germline ends. CDR1 is ENHRY and CDR2 is SYGVKD in the germline V gene. The CDR3 sequence is CAISESGSSRTSTDTQYF. CDR3 nucleotide sequence: TGTGCCATCAGTGAGTCGGGCTCAAGCCGAACAAGCACAGATACGCAGTATTTT.

The chain joins TRBV28 to TRBJ1-1, with TRBD1 as a possible D gene (5 bases). Per the germline V gene, CDR1 is MDHEN and CDR2 is SYDVKM. The CDR3 length is 15 residues. V was shortened by 6 bases and J by 0 bases, with 14 bases between the two germline ends. For the CDR3, the DNA is TGTGCCAGCAGACTAGAGGGGCGGCTGAACACTGAAGCTTTCTTT. Translated, it gives CASRLEGRLNTEAFF.

Turning to this clone: This specimen includes other DNA sequences encoding the same CDR3. The J gene is TRBJ2-5, the V gene TRBV28; no reliable D call. The CDR3 is 11 residues long. Germline assignment: CDR1 MDHEN and CDR2 SYDVKM. The V and J ends lost 8 bases and 3 bases respectively, with 7 bases between them. The CDR3 bases are TGTGCCAGCGGAAACGAAGAGACCCAGTACTTC. Its translation: CASGNEETQYF.

As regards this clone: Given a much more abundant clone one base away, this may be a read error. The chain joins TRBV14 to TRBJ2-3; no reliable D call. The V gene lost 5 bases and the J gene lost 2 bases, with 2 bases spanning the gap. CDR3 length equals 11 residues. Per the germline V gene, CDR1 is SGHDN and CDR2 is FVKESK. The CDR3 loop reads CASSATDTQYF. The CDR3 bases are TGTGCCAGCAGCGCCACAGATACGCAGTATTTT.

This sequence joins TRBV6-1 and TRBJ1-1; D unclear. V was clipped by 2 bases and J by 0 bases, with 4 bases between them. Germline V gene data show CDR1 as MNHNS and CDR2 as SASEGT. The CDR3 covers 13 residues. This chain's CDR3 is CASSELMNTEAFF. CDR3 in DNA: TGTGCCAGCAGTGAACTTATGAACACTGAAGCTTTCTTT.

The rearrangement joins TRBV5-4 to TRBJ2-5; 10 bases are shared with TRBD1. V lost 4 bases to trimming and J lost 2 bases; unmatched junction nucleotides: 2. The CDR3 loop spans 14 amino acids. Looked up from germline, CDR1 is SGHNT and CDR2 is YYREEE (reference sequence). The CDR3 loop is CASSAGQGQETQYF. The CDR3 nucleotides read TGTGCCAGCAGCGCGGGACAGGGGCAAGAGACCCAGTACTTC.

This clone was recorded once. Other DNA sequences of this sample code for an identical CDR3. The chain carries TRBV5-1 and TRBJ2-7; 8 bases line up with TRBD2. The germline gives CDR1 SGHRS, CDR2 YFSETQ. The CDR3 totals 14 residues. After removal of 3 bases from V and 2 bases from J, the junction contained 4 bases not matched to a gene. Written as DNA, the CDR3 is TGCGCCAGCAGCTCAACGGGAGGGCCCTACGAGCAGTACTTC. Its translation is CASSSTGGPYEQYF.

The V call is TRBV27, the J call TRBJ1-1, with D possibly TRBD1 on 6 matching bases. Trimming removed 5 bases at V and 0 bases at J, with 10 bases between. The V gene's germline CDR1 is MNHEY and CDR2 SMNVEV (reference sequence). The CDR3 is 14 amino acids. The CDR3: CASSRGGMNTEAFF. CDR3 in DNA: TGTGCCAGCAGTAGAGGGGGAATGAACACTGAAGCTTTCTTT.

The chain combines TRBV7-2 with TRBJ2-7, with a tentative D call TRBD2 (6 bases). V lost 5 bases to trimming and J lost 3 bases, with 20 bases between them. Per germline, CDR1 SGHTA and CDR2 FQGNSA. The CDR3 consists of 16 residues. The CDR3 DNA reads TGTGCCAGCAGCCTAGGGACTTCTCTCTATTTCTACGAGCAGTACTTC. Its protein product is CASSLGTSLYFYEQYF.